This passage covers 24 T cell receptor beta chains from one sample sequenced in a study of PD-1 blockade in classical Hodgkin lymphoma. Libraries were prepared by immunoSEQ multiplex PCR; TCRdb keeps only in-frame clonotypes and omits some of them. The sample includes more than 140,000 clones, about 78% of them seen just once. Brentuximab vedotin exposure varied, and every patient relapsed after autologous stem cell transplantation. Material: peripheral blood mononuclear cells (PBMCs), obtained before the second cycle of nivolumab. The receptors come from a human donor with classical Hodgkin lymphoma.

The chain couples TRBV6-1 to TRBJ1-3; D gene unclear. The CDR3 length is 14 residues. Per germline, CDR1 MNHNS and CDR2 SASEGT. V shed 5 bases and J shed 0 bases, with 8 bases lying between them. CDR3 coding DNA: TGTGCCAGCAGTAGACCCAACTCTGGAAACACCATATATTTT. It is translated as CASSRPNSGNTIYF.

The chain is built from TRBV5-5 and TRBJ2-7, with D uncertain. Germline V gene data show CDR1 as SGHKS and CDR2 as YYEKEE (reference sequence). The CDR3 length is 14 residues. V lost 0 bases and J lost 4, with 11 bases in between. The CDR3 DNA reads TGTGCCAGCAGCTTGGATGTGGGTTTATACGAGCAGTACTTC. It is translated as CASSLDVGLYEQYF.

This clone showed up just once. The chain links TRBV2 to TRBJ2-3, with a weak D call TRBD2 (6 bases). The CDR3 length is 13 residues. The V gene's germline CDR1 is SNHLY and CDR2 FYNNEI. The V gene lost 7 bases and the J gene lost 2 bases, with 10 bases spanning the gap. The DNA for the CDR3 is TGTGCCAGCAACGGCGGGGTCACAGATACGCAGTATTTT. It specifies CASNGGVTDTQYF.

The chain carries TRBV4-2 and TRBJ1-1; no clear D gene. In germline, CDR1 is LGHNA, CDR2 YNFKEQ. Trimming shortened V by 10 bases and J by 1 base, and 16 bases separated the two germline ends. There are 14 residues in the CDR3. DNA of the CDR3: TGTGCCACGAGCCTCGGTGGCCCGAACACTGAAGCTTTCTTT. Protein product: CATSLGGPNTEAFF.

The chain joins TRBV19 to TRBJ2-1, with TRBD2 matching 7 bases. The CDR3 length is 17 residues. The ends lost 0 bases at V and 6 bases at J; junction bases unmatched: 11. Germline V gives CDR1 LNHDA, CDR2 SQIVND (reference sequence). This chain's CDR3 is CASSIDPWGGTANEQFF. In DNA form, the CDR3 reads TGTGCCAGTAGTATAGACCCCTGGGGGGGAACGGCCAATGAGCAGTTCTTC.

The V gene is TRBV11-2, the J gene TRBJ2-5; 8 nucleotides agree with TRBD2. V lost 6 bases to trimming and J lost 3 bases; unmatched junction nucleotides: 12. The CDR3 is 16 residues long. The germline V gene encodes CDR1 SGHAT and CDR2 FQNNGV. The CDR3 coding sequence is TGTGCCAGCAGGCAAGAATGGGCGGGAGGAGAAGAGACCCAGTACTTC. The encoded protein is CASRQEWAGGEETQYF.

The chain employs TRBV18 and TRBJ1-5, with D unclear. Looked up from germline, CDR1 is KGHSH and CDR2 is LQKENI. Trimming removed 4 bases from V and 0 bases from J, with 13 bases in between. The CDR3 loop spans 16 amino acids. CDR3 DNA: TGTGCCAGCTCACTAAGTACGGCTAATAGCAATCAGCCCCAGCATTTT. This encodes CASSLSTANSNQPQHF.

This clone showed up just once. The CDR3 protein is CASSGATCRDRVYSNQPQHF. Here the CDR3 DNA reads TGTGCCAGCAGTGGCGCTACGTGCCGGGACAGGGTTTATAGCAATCAGCCCCAGCATTTT. This chain links TRBV6-4 with TRBJ1-5; 9 bases line up with TRBD1. Germline V lookup: CDR1 MRHNA, CDR2 SNTAGT. The CDR3 sequence is 20 residues long. V lost 4 bases and J lost 0; bases outside the gene matches: 16.

This clone was picked up a small number of times. The genes are TRBV28 and TRBJ1-2; 8 bases map to TRBD1. This CDR3 comprises 13 residues. The V gene end was trimmed by 6 bases and the J gene end by 5 bases; junction bases not matched to a gene: 5. Germline V gene lookup returns CDR1 MDHEN and CDR2 SYDVKM. CDR3 protein: CASSRQGSYGYTF. The CDR3 coding sequence is TGTGCCAGCAGCCGACAGGGGTCGTATGGCTACACCTTC.

The rearrangement links TRBV10-3 to TRBJ1-2; D may be TRBD1 (5 bases). The V end lost 7 bases, the J end lost 5 bases, and 14 bases lay between the germline ends. Germline loops: CDR1 ENHRY, CDR2 SYGVKD. The CDR3 is 13 amino acids. The CDR3 DNA is TGTGCCATCACTCGAGTCGGGGGGTATGGCTACACCTTC. It translates to CAITRVGGYGYTF.

The genes are TRBV9 and TRBJ2-3; 8 nucleotides align to TRBD1. The CDR3 spans 12 residues. V gave up 7 bases and J gave up 6 bases; unmatched junction bases: 4. The germline gives CDR1 SGDLS, CDR2 YYNGEE. This chain's CDR3 is CASDTGGDTQYF. The DNA of the CDR3 is TGTGCCAGCGACACAGGGGGGGATACGCAGTATTTT.

The chain combines TRBV6-6 with TRBJ2-3; D is perhaps TRBD1 (5 bases). Trimming stripped 5 bases from V and 0 bases from J, with 9 bases between. This CDR3 region has 14 residues. Germline V gives CDR1 MNHNY, CDR2 SVGAGI (reference sequence). The CDR3 region is CASSDSQSTDTQYF. The CDR3 coding sequence is TGTGCCAGCAGTGACAGTCAGAGCACAGATACGCAGTATTTT.

CDR3 loop: CASSFRDRGTYEQYF. The CDR3 DNA sequence: TGTGCCAGCAGCTTCAGGGACAGAGGAACCTACGAGCAGTACTTC. J is TRBJ2-7 and V is TRBV7-2; the match to TRBD1 covers 7 bases. V was pared by 3 bases and J by 2 bases, with 7 bases of the junction left unmatched. CDR1 SGHTA and CDR2 FQGNSA come from the germline V gene. The CDR3 covers 15 residues.

This chain uses TRBV5-1 with TRBJ1-5; no firm D call. The CDR3 is 13 amino acids. Germline lookup yields CDR1 SGHRS and CDR2 YFSETQ. V gave up 4 bases and J gave up 7 bases, with 12 bases separating them. This CDR3 is CASSGSAGQPQHF. The CDR3 DNA reads TGCGCCAGCAGCGGGTCGGCGGGACAGCCCCAGCATTTT.

The rearrangement uses TRBV6-5 and TRBJ2-7; 8 bases fit TRBD2. In germline, CDR1 is MNHEY, CDR2 SVGAGI. With 5 bases clipped from V and 2 bases from J, the junction kept 8 bases outside the gene matches. CDR3 length: 15 amino acids. In nucleotides, the CDR3 is TGTGCCAGCAGTATAGAGCGGGGGTATCCCTACGAGCAGTACTTC. Protein: CASSIERGYPYEQYF.

V and J are TRBV7-6 and TRBJ2-2; D may correspond to TRBD1 or TRBD2 (5 bases each). Trimming left V 2 bases short and J 3 bases short, with 10 bases between. The CDR3 length is 15 residues. Germline assignment: CDR1 SGHVS and CDR2 FNYEAQ. Here the CDR3 reads CASSLRGAYTGELFF. The CDR3 DNA sequence: TGTGCCAGCAGCTTAAGAGGGGCGTACACCGGGGAGCTGTTTTTT.

The chain recombines TRBV19 with TRBJ2-7; TRBD2 is a possible D gene (5 bases). This CDR3 has 13 residues. Germline CDR1 is LNHDA and CDR2 is SQIVND (reference sequence). V lost 6 bases to trimming and J lost 0 bases, with 9 bases between them. In DNA form, the CDR3 reads TGTGCCAGTAGCGGACTCTCCTCCTACGAGCAGTACTTC. As protein: CASSGLSSYEQYF.

This clone occurred once. CDR3 region: CASRTSGTSIGDTQYF. As DNA, the CDR3 is TGTGCCAGTAGGACTAGCGGAACTTCAATCGGGGATACGCAGTATTTT. The V gene is TRBV19, the J gene TRBJ2-3, with 9 bases lining up with TRBD2. The CDR3 has 16 amino acids. Germline CDR1 reads LNHDA; CDR2 reads SQIVND (reference sequence). Trimming removed 6 bases from V and 6 bases from J; junction bases left unmatched: 13.

J is TRBJ1-1 and V is TRBV27, with 8 bases lining up with TRBD1. This CDR3 region has 14 residues. V lost 3 bases to trimming and J lost 2 bases; unmatched junction nucleotides: 2. Germline CDR1 MNHEY, CDR2 SMNVEV (reference sequence). CDR3 amino acids: CASSFGQGNTEAFF. The CDR3 DNA reads TGTGCCAGCAGTTTCGGACAGGGAAACACTGAAGCTTTCTTT.

This clone was counted only a few times. CDR3 coding DNA: TGTGCCAGCAGTGAGTCAGGCTATGGCTACACCTTC. Its translation: CASSESGYGYTF. This chain uses TRBV2 with TRBJ1-2; D is unresolved. Trimming took off 3 bases at V and 4 bases at J, with 6 bases between the two ends. CDR3 length equals 12 residues. Germline V gene data show CDR1 as SNHLY and CDR2 as FYNNEI.

For the CDR3, the DNA is TGTGCCAGCAGCCCCGGACTAGCGGGGACCTACGAGCAGTACTTC. It encodes CASSPGLAGTYEQYF. V usage is TRBV7-2 and J usage is TRBJ2-7, with 12 bases lining up with TRBD2. V gave up 5 bases and J gave up 2 bases; unmatched junction bases: 4. Per the germline V gene, CDR1 is SGHTA and CDR2 is FQGNSA. This CDR3 region has 15 residues.

V is TRBV6-6 and J is TRBJ2-5, with D tentatively TRBD2 (5 bases). The V gene's germline CDR1 is MNHNY and CDR2 SVGAGI (reference sequence). CDR3 length: 14 residues. The V end lost 0 bases, the J end lost 2 bases, and 7 bases lay between the germline ends. This CDR3 is CASSYSEAQETQYF. The CDR3 DNA follows: TGTGCCAGCAGTTACTCGGAGGCTCAAGAGACCCAGTACTTC.

V usage is TRBV6-5 and J usage is TRBJ2-5; possibly TRBD1 or TRBD2 for D (5 bases each). The germline gives CDR1 MNHEY, CDR2 SVGAGI. This CDR3 contains 14 residues. V lost 2 bases to trimming and J lost 5 bases, with 12 bases between them. CDR3: CASSYLRGKETQYF. In nucleotides, the CDR3 is TGTGCCAGCAGTTACCTCCGGGGCAAGGAGACCCAGTACTTC.

This chain connects TRBV7-3 to TRBJ2-3, with 7 nucleotides matching TRBD2. The J segment lost 4 bases and the V segment lost 3 bases, leaving 4 bases of the junction unmatched. The CDR3 is 14 amino acids. Germline loops: CDR1 SGHTA, CDR2 FQGTGA. The CDR3 nucleotides are TGTGCCAGCAGCTTTCGGGGGAGGGCAGATACGCAGTATTTT. It specifies CASSFRGRADTQYF.